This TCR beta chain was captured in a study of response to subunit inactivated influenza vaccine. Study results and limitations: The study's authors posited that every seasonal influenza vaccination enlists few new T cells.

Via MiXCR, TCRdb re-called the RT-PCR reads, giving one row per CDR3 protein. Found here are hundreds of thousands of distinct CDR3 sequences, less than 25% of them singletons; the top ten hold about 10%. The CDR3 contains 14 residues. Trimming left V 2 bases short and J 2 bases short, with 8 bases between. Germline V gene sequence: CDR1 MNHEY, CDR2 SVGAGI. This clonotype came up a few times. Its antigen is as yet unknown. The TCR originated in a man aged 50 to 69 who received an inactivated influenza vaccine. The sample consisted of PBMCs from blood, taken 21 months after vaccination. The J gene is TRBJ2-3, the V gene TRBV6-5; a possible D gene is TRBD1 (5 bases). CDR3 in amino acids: CASSYGRATDTQYF. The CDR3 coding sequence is TGTGCCAGCAGTTACGGCAGGGCCACAGATACGCAGTATTTT.